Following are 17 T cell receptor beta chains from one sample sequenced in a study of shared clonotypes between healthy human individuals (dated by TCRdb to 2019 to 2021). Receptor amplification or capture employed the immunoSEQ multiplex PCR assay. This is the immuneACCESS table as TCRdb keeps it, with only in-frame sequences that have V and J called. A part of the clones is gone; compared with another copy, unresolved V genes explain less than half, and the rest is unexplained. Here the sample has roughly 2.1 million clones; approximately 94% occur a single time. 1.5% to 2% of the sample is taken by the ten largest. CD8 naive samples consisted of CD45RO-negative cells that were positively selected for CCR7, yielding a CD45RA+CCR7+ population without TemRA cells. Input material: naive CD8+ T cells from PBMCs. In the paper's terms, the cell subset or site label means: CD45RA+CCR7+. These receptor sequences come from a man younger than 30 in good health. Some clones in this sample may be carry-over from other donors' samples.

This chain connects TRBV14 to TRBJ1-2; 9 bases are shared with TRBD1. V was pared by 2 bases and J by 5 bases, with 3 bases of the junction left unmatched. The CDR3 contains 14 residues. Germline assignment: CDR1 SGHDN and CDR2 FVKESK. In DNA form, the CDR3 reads TGTGCCAGCAGCCAAAAGGGACAGGGTTATGGCTACACCTTC. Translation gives CASSQKGQGYGYTF.

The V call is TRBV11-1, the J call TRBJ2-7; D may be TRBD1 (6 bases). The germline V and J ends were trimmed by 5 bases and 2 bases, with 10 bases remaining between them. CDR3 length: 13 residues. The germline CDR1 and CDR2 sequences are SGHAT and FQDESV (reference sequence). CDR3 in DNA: TGTGCCAGCAGCATACAGGGCCCCTACGAGCAGTACTTC. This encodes CASSIQGPYEQYF.

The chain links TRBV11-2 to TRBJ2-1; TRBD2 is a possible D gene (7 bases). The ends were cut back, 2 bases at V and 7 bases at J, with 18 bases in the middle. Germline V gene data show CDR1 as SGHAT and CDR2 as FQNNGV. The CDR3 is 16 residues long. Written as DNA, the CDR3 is TGTGCCAGCAGCTTAAAAGTCGAGCGGGGACAAAATGAGCAGTTCTTC. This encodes CASSLKVERGQNEQFF.

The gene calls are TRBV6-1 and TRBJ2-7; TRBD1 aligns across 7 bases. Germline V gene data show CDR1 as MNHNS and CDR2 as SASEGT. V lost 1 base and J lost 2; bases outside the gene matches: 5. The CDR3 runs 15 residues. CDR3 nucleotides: TGTGCCAGCAGTGAAGTCGGGACAGCCCCCTACGAGCAGTACTTC. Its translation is CASSEVGTAPYEQYF.

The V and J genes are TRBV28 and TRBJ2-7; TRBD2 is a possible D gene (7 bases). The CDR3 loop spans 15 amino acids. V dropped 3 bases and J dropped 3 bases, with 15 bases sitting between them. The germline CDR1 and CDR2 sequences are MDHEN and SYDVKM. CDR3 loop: CASSFRGAISYEQYF. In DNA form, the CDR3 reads TGTGCCAGCAGTTTCCGGGGGGCGATTAGCTACGAGCAGTACTTC.

Written as DNA, the CDR3 is TGTGCCAGCAGCCCAACGAGGGTAGGAGGCTCCTACGAGCAGTACTTC. Protein product: CASSPTRVGGSYEQYF. The J gene is TRBJ2-7, the V gene TRBV27; tentative D call: TRBD2 (5 bases). The CDR3 extends over 16 amino acids. V lost 6 bases and J lost 0, with 18 bases in between. The V gene's germline CDR1 is MNHEY and CDR2 SMNVEV (reference sequence).

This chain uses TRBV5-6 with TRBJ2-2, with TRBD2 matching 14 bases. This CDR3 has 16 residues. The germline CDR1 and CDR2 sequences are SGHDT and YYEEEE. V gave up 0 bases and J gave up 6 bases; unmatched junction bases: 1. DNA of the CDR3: TGTGCCAGCAGCTTGGGGGGACTAGCGGGAGCCGGGGAGCTGTTTTTT. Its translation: CASSLGGLAGAGELFF.

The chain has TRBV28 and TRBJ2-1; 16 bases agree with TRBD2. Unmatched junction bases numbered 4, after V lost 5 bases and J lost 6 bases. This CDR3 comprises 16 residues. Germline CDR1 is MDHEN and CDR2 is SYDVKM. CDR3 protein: CASSGTSGRASNEQFF. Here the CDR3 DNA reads TGTGCCAGCAGTGGGACTAGCGGGAGGGCCTCCAATGAGCAGTTCTTC.

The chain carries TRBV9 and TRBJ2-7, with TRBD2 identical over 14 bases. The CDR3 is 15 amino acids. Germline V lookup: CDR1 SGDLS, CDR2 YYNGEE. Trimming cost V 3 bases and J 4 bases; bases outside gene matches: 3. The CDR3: CASSEGTSGRYEQYF. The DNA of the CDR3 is TGTGCCAGCAGCGAGGGGACTAGCGGGAGATACGAGCAGTACTTC. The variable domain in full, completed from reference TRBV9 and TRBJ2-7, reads DSGVTQTPKHLITATGQRVTLRCSPRSGDLSVYWYQQSLDQGLQFLIQYYNGEERAKGNILERFSAQQFPDLHSELNLSSLELGDSALYFCASSEGTSGRYEQYFGPGTRLTVT.

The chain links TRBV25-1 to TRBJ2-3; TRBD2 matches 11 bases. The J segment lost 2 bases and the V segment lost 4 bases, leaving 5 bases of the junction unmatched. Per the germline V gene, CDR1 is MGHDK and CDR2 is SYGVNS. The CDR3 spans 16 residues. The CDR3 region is CASSGVLAGDTDTQYF. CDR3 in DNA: TGTGCCAGCAGTGGCGTACTAGCGGGAGACACAGATACGCAGTATTTT.

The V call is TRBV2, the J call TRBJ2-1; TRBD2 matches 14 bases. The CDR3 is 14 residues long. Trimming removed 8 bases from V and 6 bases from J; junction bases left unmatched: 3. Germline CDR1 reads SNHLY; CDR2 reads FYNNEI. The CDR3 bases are TGTGCCAGCCTGGGGACTAGCGGGAGCAATGAGCAGTTCTTC. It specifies CASLGTSGSNEQFF.

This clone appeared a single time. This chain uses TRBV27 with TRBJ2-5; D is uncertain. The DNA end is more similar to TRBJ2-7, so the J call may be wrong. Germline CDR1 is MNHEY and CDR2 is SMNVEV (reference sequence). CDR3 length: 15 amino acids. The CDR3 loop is CASSLSLGSAGEQYF. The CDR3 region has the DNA TGTGCCAGCAGTTTATCGTTGGGATCTGCAGGCGAGCAGTACTTC.

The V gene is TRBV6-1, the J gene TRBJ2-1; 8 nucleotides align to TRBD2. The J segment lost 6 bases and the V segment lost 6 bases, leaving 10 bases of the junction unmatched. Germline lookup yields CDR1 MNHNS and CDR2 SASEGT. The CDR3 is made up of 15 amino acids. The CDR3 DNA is TGTGCCAGCAGAGCCGGGACTAGGTTTCTCAATGAGCAGTTCTTC. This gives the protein CASRAGTRFLNEQFF.

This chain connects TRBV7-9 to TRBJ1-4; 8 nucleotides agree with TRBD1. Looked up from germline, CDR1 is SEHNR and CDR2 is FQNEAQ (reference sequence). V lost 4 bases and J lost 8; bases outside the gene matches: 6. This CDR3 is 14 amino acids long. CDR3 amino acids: CASSSRQGREKLFF. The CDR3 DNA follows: TGTGCCAGCAGCTCCCGACAGGGGAGGGAAAAACTGTTTTTT.

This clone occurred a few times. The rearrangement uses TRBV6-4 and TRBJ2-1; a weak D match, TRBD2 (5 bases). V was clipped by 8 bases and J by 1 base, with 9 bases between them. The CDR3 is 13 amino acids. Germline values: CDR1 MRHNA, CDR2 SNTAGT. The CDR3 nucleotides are TGTGCCAGCGCCGAGGGATCCTACAATGAGCAGTTCTTC. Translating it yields CASAEGSYNEQFF.

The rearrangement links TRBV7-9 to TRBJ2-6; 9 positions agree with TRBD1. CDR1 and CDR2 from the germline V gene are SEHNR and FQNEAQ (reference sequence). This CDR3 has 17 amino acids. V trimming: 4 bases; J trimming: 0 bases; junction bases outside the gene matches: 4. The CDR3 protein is CASSSGTGSSGANVLTF. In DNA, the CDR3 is TGTGCCAGCAGCTCCGGGACAGGGTCCTCTGGGGCCAACGTCCTGACTTTC. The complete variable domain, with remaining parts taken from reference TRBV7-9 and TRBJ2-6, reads DTGVSQNPRHKITKRGQNVTFRCDPISEHNRLYWYRQTLGQGPEFLTYFQNEAQLEKSRLLSDRFSAERPKGSFSTLEIQRTEQGDSAMYLCASSSGTGSSGANVLTFGAGSRLTVL.

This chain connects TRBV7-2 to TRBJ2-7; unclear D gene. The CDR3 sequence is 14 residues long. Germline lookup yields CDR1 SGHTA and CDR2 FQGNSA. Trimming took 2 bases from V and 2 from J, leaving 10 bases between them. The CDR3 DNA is TGTGCCAGCAGCTTAATTCTGGGAACCTACGAGCAGTACTTC. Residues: CASSLILGTYEQYF.